This is a list of T cell receptor beta chains from one sample in a study of cytomegalovirus exposure and HLA in healthy donors. Generated by immunoSEQ multiplex PCR, the TCRdb table keeps only in-frame clones and is missing some. The profile shows about 97,000 clones, more than 70% of them singletons. Sequencing was done on a sample of PBMCs. These receptors were obtained from a male donor in good health and CMV-seropositive. The CDR3 runs from the conserved cysteine through the conserved F or W. The D gene is left open where the match is weak. The listing skips clone size in some rows; elsewhere it reads once, few, many or a size class.

CDR3,D,V,J,size
CASSPRDRVGRETQYF,TRBD1,TRBV5-4,TRBJ2-5,once
CASSHFGTGLGTEAFF,TRBD1,TRBV14,TRBJ1-1,NA
CASSPRSGAYNEQFF,NA,TRBV19,TRBJ2-1,NA
CASSEGQGVYEQYF,TRBD1,TRBV2,NA,once
CSSSFYYEQYF,NA,TRBV7-9,TRBJ2-7,NA
CASSRWETSFTDTQYF,NA,TRBV5-6,TRBJ2-3,few
CASSEFGGLAKNIQYF,TRBD2,TRBV6-1,TRBJ2-4,NA
CASSPGLAGPTYNEQFF,TRBD2,TRBV7-6,TRBJ2-1,NA
CASSVLGGRGGLETQYF,NA,TRBV9,TRBJ2-5,NA
CASSPPRDRDNYGYTF,TRBD1,TRBV16,TRBJ1-2,NA
CSVGGGPYEQYF,NA,TRBV29-1,TRBJ2-7,once